The T cell receptor (beta chain) under discussion was sequenced for a study of early T cells in non-severe SARS-CoV-2 infection. This clonotype showed up just a few times. One entry per CDR3 protein, called by TCRdb with MiXCR from the 5' RACE reads. The repertoire holds roughly 23,000 distinct CDR3 sequences, with roughly 3.5% as singletons. This clonotype was obtained from an adult who was a healthcare worker with PCR-confirmed SARS-CoV-2 infection or an uninfected control (not recorded which). The sample consisted of whole blood.

In DNA, the CDR3 is TGTGCCAGCAGTGAATTAGAGGACACGGAACAAGAGACCCAGTACTTC. As protein: CASSELEDTEQETQYF. This chain uses TRBV25-1 with TRBJ2-5; perhaps TRBD1 as D (5 bases). The germline V gene encodes CDR1 MGHDK and CDR2 SYGVNS. The CDR3 sequence is 16 residues long. V was clipped by 1 base and J by 2 bases, with 14 bases between them. The full variable domain, completed using reference TRBV25-1 and TRBJ2-5, is EADIYQTPRYLVIGTGKKITLECSQTMGHDKMYWYQQDPGMELHLIHYSYGVNSTEKGDLSSESTVSRIRTEHFPLTLESARPSHTSQYLCASSELEDTEQETQYFGPGTRLLVL.